These 18 T cell receptor beta chains share one sample of origin, sequenced in a study of T cell clones after liver transplantation. Produced via immunoSEQ multiplex PCR; TCRdb's table is partial and in-frame only. This sample has some 120,000 clones, with over 75% found just once. The sample was CD4+ T cells from blood, taken 12 months after liver transplant. The receptors were sampled from a human patient who received a liver transplant. Part of the T cells may come from the graft donor.

The rearrangement uses TRBV7-3 and TRBJ2-7, with unresolved D. CDR3 size: 16 residues. V dropped 2 bases and J dropped 1 base, with 15 bases sitting between them. In germline, CDR1 is SGHTA, CDR2 FQGTGA. The CDR3: CASSLARPVGSYEQYF. As DNA, the CDR3 is TGTGCCAGCAGCTTAGCGAGGCCCGTGGGTTCCTACGAGCAGTACTTC.

The J gene is TRBJ1-1, the V gene TRBV29-1; D gene uncertain. This CDR3 is built from 10 residues. V shed 8 bases and J shed 3 bases, with 7 bases lying between them. Per the germline V gene, CDR1 is SQVTM and CDR2 is ANQGSEA. This chain's CDR3 is CSSGDTEAFF. In nucleotides, the CDR3 is TGCAGCTCTGGAGACACTGAAGCTTTCTTT.

The chain recombines TRBV14 with TRBJ2-5; TRBD1 might be the D (5 bases). The CDR3 loop spans 16 amino acids. Per germline, CDR1 SGHDN and CDR2 FVKESK. V gave up 1 base and J gave up 2 bases, with 14 bases separating them. In nucleotides, the CDR3 is TGTGCCAGCAGCCAAGTCACGACAGTTTATCAAGAGACCCAGTACTTC. This codes for CASSQVTTVYQETQYF.

In DNA form, the CDR3 reads TGTGCCAGCAGCCAGCTGGGAAGCTCCTATGGCTACACCTTC. Its translation: CASSQLGSSYGYTF. J is TRBJ1-2 and V is TRBV7-2; D gene ambiguous. V gave up 5 bases and J gave up 4 bases, with 14 bases separating them. This CDR3 has 14 residues. CDR1 SGHTA and CDR2 FQGNSA come from the germline V gene.

To note about this clone: The sample carries other DNA sequences with the same CDR3. CDR3 nucleotides: TGTGCCAGCAGCGTAACAACCAACACTGAAGCTTTCTTT. Protein sequence: CASSVTTNTEAFF. The J gene is TRBJ1-1, the V gene TRBV9; D gene unclear. The CDR3 extends over 13 amino acids. Germline V gene data show CDR1 as SGDLS and CDR2 as YYNGEE. V was cut by 1 base and J by 2 bases, with 6 bases left in between.

The chain links TRBV10-2 to TRBJ2-7, with a weak D call TRBD1 (5 bases). V lost 0 bases and J lost 12, with 15 bases in between. Germline CDR1 and CDR2: WSHSY and SAAADI. This CDR3 has 13 amino acids. CDR3 DNA: TGCGCCAGCAGTGAGTCAGACAGCCTACGCCCGTACTTC. Amino acids: CASSESDSLRPYF.

The rearrangement uses TRBV9 and TRBJ2-3; TRBD2 agrees at 10 bases. This CDR3 comprises 18 residues. The germline gives CDR1 SGDLS, CDR2 YYNGEE. V shed 4 bases, J shed 1 base, and the junction held 12 bases outside the gene matches. Here the CDR3 reads CASSLFSGRSRGTDTQYF. CDR3 in DNA: TGTGCCAGCAGCCTTTTTAGCGGGAGGTCGCGGGGCACAGATACGCAGTATTTT.

The V and J genes are TRBV7-2 and TRBJ2-7; weak D call: TRBD2 (6 bases). Germline assignment: CDR1 SGHTA and CDR2 FQGNSA. V dropped 3 bases and J dropped 3 bases, with 15 bases sitting between them. This CDR3 comprises 15 residues. For the CDR3, the DNA is TGTGCCAGCAGCTTTTTGGGGCTAGCGCTCTACGAGCAGTACTTC. The encoded protein is CASSFLGLALYEQYF.

The rearrangement links TRBV5-1 to TRBJ2-2; 8 positions match TRBD1. Germline values: CDR1 SGHRS, CDR2 YFSETQ. The CDR3 has 15 amino acids. V lost 2 bases, J lost 6 bases, and 6 bases stayed unmatched. CDR3 amino acids: CASSFVDREPGELFF. The CDR3 DNA reads TGCGCCAGCAGCTTTGTGGACAGGGAGCCCGGGGAGCTGTTTTTT.

In its sample, this clone was seen once. The chain carries TRBV9 and TRBJ2-1; D is perhaps TRBD2 (6 bases). Germline V gene lookup returns CDR1 SGDLS and CDR2 YYNGEE. The CDR3 has 13 residues. V was pared by 0 bases and J by 9 bases, with 10 bases between. Here the CDR3 DNA reads TGTGCCAGCAGCGTAGGCTGGGGAGGTGAGCAGTTCTTC. Encoded protein: CASSVGWGGEQFF.

This rearrangement joins TRBV18 to TRBJ1-1; 8 bases map to TRBD1. Trimming cost V 6 bases and J 4 bases; bases outside gene matches: 4. This CDR3 has 13 residues. Germline CDR1 reads KGHSH; CDR2 reads LQKENI. CDR3 coding DNA: TGTGCCAGCTCGCTAGACAGGGGCACTGAAGCTTTCTTT. Residues: CASSLDRGTEAFF.

CDR3 nucleotide sequence: TGTGCCAGCAGCGCCCTCCCGGGGTGGGATCAGCCCCAGCATTTT. Amino acids: CASSALPGWDQPQHF. The chain uses TRBV9 and TRBJ1-5; no firm D call. The CDR3 is 15 residues long. The V end was cut by 3 bases, the J end by 5 bases, with 15 bases between. Germline assignment: CDR1 SGDLS and CDR2 YYNGEE.

This chain connects TRBV30 to TRBJ2-4, with 7 bases lining up with TRBD2. This CDR3 has 12 amino acids. V was clipped by 0 bases and J by 15 bases; unmatched bases: 8. Looked up from germline, CDR1 is GTSNPN and CDR2 is SVGIG (reference sequence). CDR3 sequence reads: CAWSVGGRETYF. CDR3 coding DNA: TGTGCCTGGAGTGTCGGTGGGCGGGAGACGTACTTC. The full variable domain, in which reference TRBV30 and TRBJ2-4 provide the parts outside the CDR3, is SQTIHQWPATLVQPVGSPLSLECTVEGTSNPNLYWYRQAAGRGLQLLFYSVGIGQISSEVPQNLSASRPQDRQFILSSKKLLLSDSGFYLCAWSVGGRETYFGAGTRLSVL.

The gene calls are TRBV7-8 and TRBJ2-7; maybe TRBD1 (6 bases). The V end was cut by 7 bases, the J end by 3 bases, with 16 bases between. Germline values: CDR1 SGHVS, CDR2 FQNEAQ. The CDR3 runs 14 residues. Here the CDR3 DNA reads TGTGCCAGCACCCAGGGGCGATTCGTCTACGAGCAGTACTTC. Translation: CASTQGRFVYEQYF.

V and J are TRBV5-1 and TRBJ1-1; no clear D gene. Trimming left V 2 bases short and J 10 bases short, with 15 bases between. Germline V lookup: CDR1 SGHRS, CDR2 YFSETQ. The CDR3 runs to 13 residues. DNA of the CDR3: TGCGCCAGCAGCTTACGGATTACCGACCCAGCTTTCTTT. It translates to CASSLRITDPAFF. The variable domain in full, with the rest retrieved from reference TRBV5-1 and TRBJ1-1, is KAGVTQTPRYLIKTRGQQVTLSCSPISGHRSVSWYQQTPGQGLQFLFEYFSETQRNKGNFPGRFSGRQFSNSRSEMNVSTLELGDSALYLCASSLRITDPAFFGQGTRLTVV.

The gene calls are TRBV19 and TRBJ2-7, with 7 bases that match TRBD1. CDR1 LNHDA and CDR2 SQIVND come from the germline V gene (reference sequence). The junction had 5 bases not matched to a gene; V was cut back by 6 bases and J by 3 bases. CDR3 length equals 13 residues. The CDR3 nucleotides are TGTGCCAGTAGCAGGGACAGCTTCTACGAGCAGTACTTC. It yields the protein CASSRDSFYEQYF.

V gene TRBV7-2 combines with J gene TRBJ2-1; maybe TRBD2 (7 bases). CDR3 length equals 14 residues. Germline-derived CDR1 and CDR2 are SGHTA and FQGNSA. The germline V and J ends were trimmed by 8 bases and 5 bases, with 16 bases remaining between them. This chain's CDR3 is CASLRGGSDNEQFF. The CDR3, as DNA: TGTGCCAGCCTCAGGGGCGGGAGCGACAATGAGCAGTTCTTC.

The rearrangement joins TRBV6-4 to TRBJ2-2; tentative D call: TRBD1 (6 bases). Per the germline V gene, CDR1 is MRHNA and CDR2 is SNTAGT. This CDR3 spans 14 amino acids. The V gene lost 7 bases and the J gene lost 2 bases, with 11 bases spanning the gap. CDR3 protein: CASKGDGNTGELFF. CDR3 bases: TGTGCCAGCAAGGGGGACGGTAACACCGGGGAGCTGTTTTTT.